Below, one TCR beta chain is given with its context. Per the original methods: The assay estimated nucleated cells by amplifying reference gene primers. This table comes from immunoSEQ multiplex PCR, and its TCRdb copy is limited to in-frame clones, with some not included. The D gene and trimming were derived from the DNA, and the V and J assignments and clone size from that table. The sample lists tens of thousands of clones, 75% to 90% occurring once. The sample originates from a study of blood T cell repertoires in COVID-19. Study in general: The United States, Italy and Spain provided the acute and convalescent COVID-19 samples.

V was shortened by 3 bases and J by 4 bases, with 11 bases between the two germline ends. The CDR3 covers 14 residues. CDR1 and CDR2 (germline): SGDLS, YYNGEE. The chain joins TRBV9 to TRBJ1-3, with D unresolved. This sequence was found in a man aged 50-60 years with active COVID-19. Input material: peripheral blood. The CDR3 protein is CASSARGEGNTIYF. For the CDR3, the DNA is TGTGCCAGCAGCGCGCGAGGCGAAGGAAACACCATATATTTT. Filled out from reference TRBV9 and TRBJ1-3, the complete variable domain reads DSGVTQTPKHLITATGQRVTLRCSPRSGDLSVYWYQQSLDQGLQFLIQYYNGEERAKGNILERFSAQQFPDLHSELNLSSLELGDSALYFCASSARGEGNTIYFGEGSWLTVV.